Listed here is a single T cell receptor beta chain. Its antigen is still unknown. These data are taken from a study of T-cell memory formation after mild COVID-19. About the research overall: TCR clusters were largely donor specific. Whole-study results and caveats: The study found contracting CD4+ clones mainly in CM and EM and contracting CD8+ clones in EMRA. Pre-infection memory held some responding clones, suggesting pre-existing cross-reactive T cells responded.

Using constant-segment primers, 5'RACE produced TCR alpha and TCR beta cDNA libraries carrying sample barcodes and UMIs. TCRdb reanalysed the 5' RACE reads using MiXCR and keeps one entry per CDR3 protein. This sample carries more than 150,000 distinct CDR3 sequences, roughly 20% of them seen once, and the ten largest clones take under 4.5%. The TCR originated in a young man who had mild COVID-19 (a few samples of this study predate the infection). Cell type and time point are not known. The sample comprised PBMCs or a T cell subset sorted from them (not recorded which).

DNA of the CDR3: TGTGCCAGCAGTTACAGAAAAACCTATGGCTACACCTTC. Translated, it gives CASSYRKTYGYTF. The chain couples TRBV12-3 or TRBV12-4 to TRBJ1-2; no firm D call. The V gene lost 4 bases and the J gene lost 4 bases, with 10 bases spanning the gap. CDR3 size: 13 residues.